These T cell receptor beta chains were read from a single sample in a study of CD8 T cells in Susac syndrome. TCRdb independently ran MiXCR on the immunoSEQ multiplex PCR reads; one entry per CDR3 protein. This table has about 140,000 distinct CDR3 sequences, approximately 95% appearing once. Sequences were obtained from CD8+ T cells from PBMCs. Receptor source: a human donor in good health. Each CDR3 is given with its conserved first and last residue. The D gene is left open where the match is weak. Rows may omit the clone size; those that give it use once, few, many or a size class.

d_gene	v_gene	j_gene	abundance	CDR3nt	CDR3aa
TRBD2	TRBV9	TRBJ2-3	.	TGTGCCAGCAGCGTAGGAGGTACTAGCGGGAGCACAGATACGCAGTATTTT	CASSVGGTSGSTDTQYF
.	TRBV7-2	TRBJ2-1	.	TGTGCCAGCAGCTTAGCTAGCGAGGATGAGCAGTTCTTC	CASSLASEDEQFF
.	TRBV4-3	TRBJ1-2	.	TGCGCCAGCAGCCAAGTAGACAGGAAGGATGGCTACACCTTC	CASSQVDRKDGYTF
.	TRBV20-1	TRBJ2-7	.	TGCAGTGCTATTCTTGCGGGCGACTCCTACGAGCAGTACTTC	CSAILAGDSYEQYF
.	TRBV7-8	TRBJ2-5	few	TGTGCCAGCAGCTTAGTGCAGGGACGGGGAGAGACCCAGTACTTC	CASSLVQGRGETQYF
TRBD2	TRBV6-6	TRBJ2-1	.	TGTGCCAGCAGTTACCCCGGGACTATCTACAATGAGCAGTTCTTC	CASSYPGTIYNEQFF
TRBD2	TRBV7-9	TRBJ2-1	.	TGTGCCAGCAGCCTGACTAGCGGGAGGGCCATCGGTGGTGAGCAGTTCTTC	CASSLTSGRAIGGEQFF
.	TRBV27	TRBJ2-7	.	TGTGCCAGCAGTTGGGGGGACACAGCCTACGGGCAGTACTTC	CASSWGDTAYGQYF
TRBD1	TRBV3-1	TRBJ1-2	.	TGTGCCAGCAGCCCTACCGACCTGACAGGGTGGACCTATGGCTACACCTTC	CASSPTDLTGWTYGYTF
.	TRBV27	TRBJ1-5	.	TGTGCCAGCAGTTTAAGTGACCCCAATCAGCCCCAGCATTTT	CASSLSDPNQPQHF
TRBD1	TRBV7-9	TRBJ2-7	.	TGTGCCAGCAGCTTGGGGACAGGGGCTTCCTACGAGCAGTACTTC	CASSLGTGASYEQYF
.	TRBV27	TRBJ2-3	.	TGTGCCAGCAGTTTATCTACGGGGGCAGATACGCAGTATTTT	CASSLSTGADTQYF
TRBD2	TRBV7-9	TRBJ2-1	.	TGTGCCAGCAGCCAGCTAGCGGGAGGAGGGGATGAGCAGTTCTTC	CASSQLAGGGDEQFF
TRBD2	TRBV30	TRBJ2-1	.	TGTGCCTGGAATCTAGCGGGAGTTAGTGAGCAGTTCTTC	CAWNLAGVSEQFF
TRBD1	TRBV29-1	TRBJ2-2	.	TGCAGCGTTGAAGATTCCGGGACAGGGATGGCCGGGGAGCTGTTTTTT	CSVEDSGTGMAGELFF
TRBD1	TRBV12-3/TRBV12-4	TRBJ2-1	once	TGTGCCAGCAGTTTCGGGCAGGGGGAGCCGTTCTTC	CASSFGQGEPFF
.	TRBV9	TRBJ1-2	.	TGTGCCAGCAGCGTAGAGGACAATTTCTATGGCTACACCTTC	CASSVEDNFYGYTF
TRBD2	TRBV4-3	TRBJ2-2	.	TGCGCCAGCAGCCAAGACAGGACTAGCGGAACCGGGGAGCTGTTTTTT	CASSQDRTSGTGELFF
.	TRBV7-9	TRBJ2-2	.	TGTGCCAGCAGCTCCCAGGCGGACACCGGGGAGCTGTTTTTT	CASSSQADTGELFF
.	TRBV13	TRBJ2-7	.	TGTGCCAGCAGCTTTAAGAGCTCCTACGAGCAGTACTTC	CASSFKSSYEQYF
.	TRBV7-6	TRBJ2-7	.	TGTGCCAGCAGTCATCCACTGAGCTCCTACGAGCAGTACTTC	CASSHPLSSYEQYF
.	TRBV7-2	TRBJ2-1	.	TGTGCCAGCAGCTTAATGACTGGCTACAATGAGCAGTTCTTC	CASSLMTGYNEQFF
.	TRBV7-8	TRBJ2-1	.	TGTGCCAGCAGCCCCCCTCCCCCGGGGGTCTACAATGAGCAGTTCTTC	CASSPPPPGVYNEQFF
.	TRBV30	TRBJ2-7	.	TGTGCCTGGAGTAGAGGTCCTGAGCAGTACTTC	CAWSRGPEQYF
.	TRBV15	TRBJ1-5	once	TGTGCCACCAGCAGAGACCACAGGGTTTTAGGTCAGCCCCAGCATTTT	CATSRDHRVLGQPQHF
TRBD2	TRBV6-6	TRBJ2-3	.	TGTGCCAGCAGTCCGGGACTAGCCAAACCCGGAGATACGCAGTATTTT	CASSPGLAKPGDTQYF
.	TRBV4-2	TRBJ2-3	.	TGTGCCAGCAGCCAAGACTTAGCTGGTGTGGGTCTTGAAGATACGCAGTATTTT	CASSQDLAGVGLEDTQYF
.	TRBV24-1	TRBJ2-1	.	TGTGCCACCAGTGATTGGGGTGGGGATAGCCGCTACTCCTACAATGAGCAGTTCTTC	CATSDWGGDSRYSYNEQFF
TRBD2	TRBV7-2	TRBJ2-3	.	TGTGCCAGCAGCTTAGTCCTAGCGGGAGGAGAAGATACGCAGTATTTT	CASSLVLAGGEDTQYF
.	TRBV29-1	TRBJ2-1	.	TGCAGCGTTGAGGGGGCAGACTGGGAGCAGTTCTTC	CSVEGADWEQFF
.	TRBV29-1	TRBJ2-7	.	TGCAGCGTGCGCGGGTACTCCTACGAGCAGTACTTC	CSVRGYSYEQYF
TRBD1	TRBV28	TRBJ1-2	.	TGTGCCAGCGAGGGGACAGTCCGGGGCGGCTATGGCTACACCTTC	CASEGTVRGGYGYTF
.	TRBV13	TRBJ2-2	.	TGTGCCAGCAGCATCAGACAGGTGAACACCGGGGAGCTGTTTTTT	CASSIRQVNTGELFF
.	TRBV7-9	TRBJ1-5	.	TGTGCCAGCAGCGTACAGAATCAGCCCCAGCATTTT	CASSVQNQPQHF
.	TRBV29-1	TRBJ2-7	.	TGCAGCGTTGTGCCAGCGGGCACCTACGAGCAGTACTTC	CSVVPAGTYEQYF
.	TRBV7-9	TRBJ2-1	once	TGTGCCAGCAGCTGGAACAATGAGCAGTTCTTC	CASSWNNEQFF
TRBD2	TRBV28	TRBJ2-5	once	TGTGCCAGCAGTTTAAGGACTAGCGCCGAAGAGACCCAGTACTTC	CASSLRTSAEETQYF
.	TRBV29-1	TRBJ2-7	.	TGCAGCGCCGGGCGGGGACCCTACGAGCAGTACTTC	CSAGRGPYEQYF
.	TRBV9	TRBJ2-5	.	TGTGCCAGCAGCGTAGTAGGGCGGGCATACAGTCAAGAGACCCAGTACTTC	CASSVVGRAYSQETQYF
.	TRBV27	TRBJ2-5	.	TGTGCCAGCAGTGTATCCTCCGGGACACCAGAGACCCAGTACTTC	CASSVSSGTPETQYF